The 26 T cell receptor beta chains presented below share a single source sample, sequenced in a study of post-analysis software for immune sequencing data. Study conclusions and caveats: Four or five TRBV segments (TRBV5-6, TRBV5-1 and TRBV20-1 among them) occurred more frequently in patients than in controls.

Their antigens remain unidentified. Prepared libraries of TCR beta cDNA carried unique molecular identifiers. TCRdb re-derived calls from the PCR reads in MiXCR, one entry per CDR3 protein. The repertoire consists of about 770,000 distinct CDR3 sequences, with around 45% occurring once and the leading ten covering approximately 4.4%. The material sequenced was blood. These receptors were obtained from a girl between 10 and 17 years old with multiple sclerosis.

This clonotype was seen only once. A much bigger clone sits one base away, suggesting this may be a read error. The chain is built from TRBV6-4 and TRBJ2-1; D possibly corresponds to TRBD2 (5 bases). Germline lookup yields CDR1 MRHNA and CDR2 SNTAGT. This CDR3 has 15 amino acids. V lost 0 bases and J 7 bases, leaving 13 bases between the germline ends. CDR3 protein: CASSDSASGGNEQFF. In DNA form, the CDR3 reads TGTGCCAGCAGTGACTCAGCCAGCGGTGGAAATGAGCAGTTCTTC.

The CDR3 nucleotides read TGTGCCATCAGTGTAGGGGGGAACTACGAGCAGTACTTC. It encodes CAISVGGNYEQYF. V is TRBV10-3 and J is TRBJ2-7; TRBD1 or TRBD2 may be the D gene (6 bases each). The CDR3 totals 13 residues. The germline V gene has CDR1 ENHRY and CDR2 SYGVKD. V dropped 4 bases and J dropped 3 bases, with 10 bases sitting between them.

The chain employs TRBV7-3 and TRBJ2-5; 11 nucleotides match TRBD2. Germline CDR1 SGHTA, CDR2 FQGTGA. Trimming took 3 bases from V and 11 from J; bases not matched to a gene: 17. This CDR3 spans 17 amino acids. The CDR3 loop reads CASSLVAGGPPGNEQYF. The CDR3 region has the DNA TGTGCCAGCAGCTTGGTAGCGGGAGGGCCACCGGGCAATGAGCAGTACTTC.

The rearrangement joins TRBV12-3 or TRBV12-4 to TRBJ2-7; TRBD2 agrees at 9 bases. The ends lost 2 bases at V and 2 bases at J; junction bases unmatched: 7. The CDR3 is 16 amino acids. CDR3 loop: CASSLPSRLAAYEQYF. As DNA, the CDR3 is TGTGCCAGCAGTTTACCGTCGAGACTAGCGGCCTACGAGCAGTACTTC.

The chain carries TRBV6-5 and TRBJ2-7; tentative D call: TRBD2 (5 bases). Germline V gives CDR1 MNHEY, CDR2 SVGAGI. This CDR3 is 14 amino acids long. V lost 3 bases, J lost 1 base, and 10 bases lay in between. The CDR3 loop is CASSYFRDSYEQYF. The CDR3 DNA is TGTGCCAGCAGTTATTTTCGGGATTCCTACGAGCAGTACTTC.

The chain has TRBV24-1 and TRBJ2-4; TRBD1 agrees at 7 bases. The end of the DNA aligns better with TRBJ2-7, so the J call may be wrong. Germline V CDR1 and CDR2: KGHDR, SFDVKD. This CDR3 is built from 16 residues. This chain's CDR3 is CATSEGQTPLRDEQYF. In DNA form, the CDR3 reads TGTGCCACCAGTGAGGGACAGACCCCTCTGAGGGACGAGCAGTACTTC.

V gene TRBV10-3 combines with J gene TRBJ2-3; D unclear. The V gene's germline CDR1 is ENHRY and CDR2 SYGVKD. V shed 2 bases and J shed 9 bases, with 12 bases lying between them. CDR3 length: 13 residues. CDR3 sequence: CAISEAGAATQYF. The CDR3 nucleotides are TGTGCCATCAGTGAGGCTGGCGCAGCGACGCAGTATTTT.

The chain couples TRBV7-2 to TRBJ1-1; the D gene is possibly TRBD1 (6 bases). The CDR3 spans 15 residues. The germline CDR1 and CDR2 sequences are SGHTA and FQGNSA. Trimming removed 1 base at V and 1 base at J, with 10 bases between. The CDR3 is CASSLDTGRNTEAFF. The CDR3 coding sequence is TGTGCCAGCAGCTTAGATACAGGGAGGAACACTGAAGCTTTCTTT.

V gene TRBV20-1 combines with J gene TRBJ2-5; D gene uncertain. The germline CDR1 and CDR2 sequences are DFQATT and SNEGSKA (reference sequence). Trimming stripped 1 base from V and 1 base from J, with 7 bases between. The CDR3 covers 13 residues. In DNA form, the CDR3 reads TGCAGTGCTAGAGTTGCCCTCCAAGAGACCCAGTACTTC. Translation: CSARVALQETQYF.

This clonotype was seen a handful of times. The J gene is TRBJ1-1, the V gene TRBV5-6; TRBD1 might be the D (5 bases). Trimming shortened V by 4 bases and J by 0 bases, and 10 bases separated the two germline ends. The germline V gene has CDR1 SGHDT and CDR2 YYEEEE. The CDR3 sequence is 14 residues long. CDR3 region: CASSAQGMNTEAFF. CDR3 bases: TGTGCCAGCAGCGCCCAGGGTATGAACACTGAAGCTTTCTTT.

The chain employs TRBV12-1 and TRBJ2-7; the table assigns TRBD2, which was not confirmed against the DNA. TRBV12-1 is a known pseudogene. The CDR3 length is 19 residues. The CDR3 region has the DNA TGTGCCAGCAGCTTGGGGCCCGTCCTAAGGACAGACGGATCCTACGAGCAGTACTTC. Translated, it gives CASSLGPVLRTDGSYEQYF.

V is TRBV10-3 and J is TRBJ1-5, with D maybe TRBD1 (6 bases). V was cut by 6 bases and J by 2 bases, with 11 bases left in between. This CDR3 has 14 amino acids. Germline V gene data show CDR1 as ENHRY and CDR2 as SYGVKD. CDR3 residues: CAISPGVGNQPQHF. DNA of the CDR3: TGTGCCATCAGCCCAGGGGTTGGCAATCAGCCCCAGCATTTT.

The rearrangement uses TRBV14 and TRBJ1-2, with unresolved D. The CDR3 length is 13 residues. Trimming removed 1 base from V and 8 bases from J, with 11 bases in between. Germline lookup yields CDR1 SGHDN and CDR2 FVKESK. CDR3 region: CASSQGYLGGYTF. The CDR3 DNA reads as TGTGCCAGCAGCCAAGGTTACCTAGGGGGCTACACCTTC.

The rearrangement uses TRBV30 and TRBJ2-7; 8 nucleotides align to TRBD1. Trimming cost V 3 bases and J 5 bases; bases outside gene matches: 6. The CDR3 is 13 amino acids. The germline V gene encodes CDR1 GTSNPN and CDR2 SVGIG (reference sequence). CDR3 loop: CAWRVGQGDEQYF. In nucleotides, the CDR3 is TGTGCCTGGAGGGTCGGACAGGGCGACGAGCAGTACTTC.

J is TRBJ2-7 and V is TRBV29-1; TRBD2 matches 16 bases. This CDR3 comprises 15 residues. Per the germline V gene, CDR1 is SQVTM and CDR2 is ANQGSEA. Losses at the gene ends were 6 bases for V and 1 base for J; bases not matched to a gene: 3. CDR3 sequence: CSVSGLAGGSYEQYF. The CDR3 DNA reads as TGCAGCGTCTCGGGACTAGCGGGGGGGTCCTACGAGCAGTACTTC.

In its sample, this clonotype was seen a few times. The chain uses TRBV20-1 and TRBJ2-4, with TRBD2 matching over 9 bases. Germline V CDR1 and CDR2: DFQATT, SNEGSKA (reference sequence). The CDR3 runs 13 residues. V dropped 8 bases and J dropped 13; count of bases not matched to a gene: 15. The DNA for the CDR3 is TGCAGTTTGGGACTAGCAGCGCTCGGCACCCAGTACTTC. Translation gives CSLGLAALGTQYF.

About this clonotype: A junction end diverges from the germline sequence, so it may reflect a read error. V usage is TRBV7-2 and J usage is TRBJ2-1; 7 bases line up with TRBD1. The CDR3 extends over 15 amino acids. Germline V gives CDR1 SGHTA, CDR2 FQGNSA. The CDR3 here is CASSPDRDTYNEQFF. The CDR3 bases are TGTGCCAGCAGCCCCGACAGGGACACCTATAATGAGCAGTTCTTC.

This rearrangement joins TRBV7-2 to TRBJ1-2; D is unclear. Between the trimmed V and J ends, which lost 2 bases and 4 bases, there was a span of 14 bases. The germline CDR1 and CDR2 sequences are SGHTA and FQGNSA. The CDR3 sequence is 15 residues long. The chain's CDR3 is CASSLRATPSYGYTF. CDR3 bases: TGTGCCAGCAGCTTAAGGGCCACCCCGAGCTATGGCTACACCTTC.

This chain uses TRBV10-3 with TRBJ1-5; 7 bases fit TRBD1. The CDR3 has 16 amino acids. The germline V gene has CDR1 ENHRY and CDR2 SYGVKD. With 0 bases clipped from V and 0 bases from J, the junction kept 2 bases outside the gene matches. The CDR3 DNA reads TGTGCCATCAGTGAGTCGAGGGGGCCTAGCAATCAGCCCCAGCATTTT. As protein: CAISESRGPSNQPQHF.

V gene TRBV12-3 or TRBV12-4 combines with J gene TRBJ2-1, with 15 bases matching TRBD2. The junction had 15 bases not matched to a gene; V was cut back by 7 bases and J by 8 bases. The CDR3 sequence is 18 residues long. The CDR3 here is CASNRPRTSGRARDEQFF. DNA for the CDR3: TGTGCCAGCAACCGACCCCGGACTAGCGGGAGGGCCAGGGATGAGCAGTTCTTC.

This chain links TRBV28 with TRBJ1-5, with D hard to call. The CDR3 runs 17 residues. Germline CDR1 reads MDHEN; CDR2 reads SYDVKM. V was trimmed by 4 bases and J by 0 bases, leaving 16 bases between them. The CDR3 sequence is CASSSPEAWPSNQPQHF. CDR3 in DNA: TGTGCCAGCAGTTCTCCAGAGGCTTGGCCTAGCAATCAGCCCCAGCATTTT. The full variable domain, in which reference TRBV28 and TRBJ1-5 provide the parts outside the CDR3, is DVKVTQSSRYLVKRTGEKVFLECVQDMDHENMFWYRQDPGLGLRLIYFSYDVKMKEKGDIPEGYSVSREKKERFSLILESASTNQTSMYLCASSSPEAWPSNQPQHFGDGTRLSIL.

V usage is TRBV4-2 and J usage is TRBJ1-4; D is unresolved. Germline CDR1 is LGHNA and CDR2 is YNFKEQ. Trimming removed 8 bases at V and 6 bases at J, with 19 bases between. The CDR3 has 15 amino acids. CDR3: CASGLSASEDEKLFF. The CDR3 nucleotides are TGTGCCAGCGGACTTTCGGCATCGGAGGATGAAAAACTGTTTTTT.

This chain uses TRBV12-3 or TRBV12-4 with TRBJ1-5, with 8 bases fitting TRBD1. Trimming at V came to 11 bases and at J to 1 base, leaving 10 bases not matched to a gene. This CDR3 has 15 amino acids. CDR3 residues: CASKASGGSNQPQHF. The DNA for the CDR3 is TGTGCCTCCAAAGCCTCAGGGGGCAGCAATCAGCCCCAGCATTTT.

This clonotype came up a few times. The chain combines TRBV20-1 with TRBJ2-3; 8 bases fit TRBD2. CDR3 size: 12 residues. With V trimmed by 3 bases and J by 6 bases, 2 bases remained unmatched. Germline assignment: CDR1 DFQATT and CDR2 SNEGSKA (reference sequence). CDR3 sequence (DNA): TGCAGTGCTAGCGGGAGGGGGGATACGCAGTATTTT. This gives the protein CSASGRGDTQYF.

Here the CDR3 reads CSAKHSRAYEQYF. The DNA of the CDR3 is TGCAGTGCTAAACATAGTAGGGCTTACGAGCAGTACTTC. V is TRBV20-1 and J is TRBJ2-7; no clear D gene. The V gene lost 4 bases and the J gene lost 4 bases, with 14 bases spanning the gap. This CDR3 comprises 13 residues. Germline V gene sequence: CDR1 DFQATT, CDR2 SNEGSKA (reference sequence).

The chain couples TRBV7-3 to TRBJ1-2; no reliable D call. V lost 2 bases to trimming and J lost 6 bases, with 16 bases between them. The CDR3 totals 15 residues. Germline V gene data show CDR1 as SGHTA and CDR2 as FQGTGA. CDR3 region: CASSLVPGKLDGYTF. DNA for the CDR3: TGTGCCAGCAGCTTAGTCCCGGGCAAGCTGGATGGCTACACCTTC. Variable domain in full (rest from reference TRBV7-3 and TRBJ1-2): GAGVSQTPSNKVTEKGKYVELRCDPISGHTALYWYRQSLGQGPEFLIYFQGTGAADDSGLPNDRFFAVRPEGSVSTLKIQRTERGDSAVYLCASSLVPGKLDGYTFGSGTRLTVV.